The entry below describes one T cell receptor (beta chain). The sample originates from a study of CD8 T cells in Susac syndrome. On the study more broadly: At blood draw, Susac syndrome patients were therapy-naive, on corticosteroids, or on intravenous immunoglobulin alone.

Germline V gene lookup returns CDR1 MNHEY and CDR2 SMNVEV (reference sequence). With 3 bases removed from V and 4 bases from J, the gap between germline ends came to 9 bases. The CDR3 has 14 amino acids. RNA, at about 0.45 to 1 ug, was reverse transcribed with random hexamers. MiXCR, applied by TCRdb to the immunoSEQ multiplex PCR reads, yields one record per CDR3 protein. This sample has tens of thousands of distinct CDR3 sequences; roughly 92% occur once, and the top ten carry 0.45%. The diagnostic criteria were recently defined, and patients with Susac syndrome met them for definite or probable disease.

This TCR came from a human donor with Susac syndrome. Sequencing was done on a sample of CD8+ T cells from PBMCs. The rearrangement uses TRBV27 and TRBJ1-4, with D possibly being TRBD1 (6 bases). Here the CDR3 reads CASSFWGLNEKLFF. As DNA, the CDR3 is TGTGCCAGCAGTTTTTGGGGGCTTAATGAAAAACTGTTTTTT.